This T cell receptor (beta chain) was observed in a study of identical twins. The sample holds a few counts of this clonotype. Trimming cost V 10 bases and J 5 bases, with 14 bases left between them. Germline loops: CDR1 MNHEY, CDR2 SVGEGT. The CDR3 consists of 12 residues. TCRdb fed the 5' RACE reads into MiXCR, producing one record per CDR3 protein. Among 200,000 or so distinct CDR3 sequences, 7.5% were seen once, and the ten largest hold less than 2%. These records were also assigned to another study, of yellow fever vaccine responses in identical twins.

This chain uses TRBV6-2 or TRBV6-3 with TRBJ1-2; no clear D. The sample taken for sequencing was memory (CD45RO+) T cells sorted from blood. This TCR came from a woman between 18 and 29 years old in good health. Written as DNA, the CDR3 is TGTGCCACCCAACGGGATACATATGGCTACACCTTC. It codes for CATQRDTYGYTF.